A selection of T cell receptor beta chains follows, all from one sample in a study of cytomegalovirus exposure and HLA in healthy donors. The method was immunoSEQ multiplex PCR; TCRdb's version includes in-frame clones alone and lacks a portion of them. The sample consists of about 150,000 clones, roughly 72% of them appearing once. The material sequenced was PBMCs. Receptors originate from a man aged 40-49 years in good health and CMV-seronegative. Both conserved end residues are part of each CDR3. A D gene is named only where the DNA matches it firmly. Expanded clones get a size class; other rows say once, few or many, or leave the size out.

size	D	J	V	CDR3	DNA
.	TRBD2	TRBJ2-1	TRBV11-2	CASSLIGLAGGHNEQFF	TGTGCCAGCAGCCTAATCGGACTAGCGGGAGGGCACAATGAGCAGTTCTTC
.	.	TRBJ1-3	TRBV6-5	CASSYEVTGNTIYF	TGTGCCAGCAGTTACGAGGTTACTGGAAACACCATATATTTT
.	.	TRBJ1-1	TRBV7-2	CASSLYGGNTEAFF	TGTGCCAGCAGCTTGTACGGCGGGAACACTGAAGCTTTCTTT
.	TRBD1	TRBJ1-5	TRBV5-5	CASSLHRGDQPQHF	TGTGCCAGCAGCCTCCACAGGGGGGATCAGCCCCAGCATTTT
.	.	TRBJ2-7	TRBV7-9	CASSKGAREQYF	TGTGCCAGCAGCAAAGGGGCGCGAGAGCAGTACTTC
.	TRBD1	TRBJ1-1	TRBV30	CAWDRGKTEAFF	TGTGCCTGGGACAGGGGGAAAACTGAAGCTTTCTTT
once	.	TRBJ2-7	TRBV10-3	CAISESSEQYF	TGTGCCATCAGTGAGTCCTCCGAGCAGTACTTC
.	.	TRBJ2-7	TRBV4-2	CASSQVQGYEQYF	TGTGCCAGCAGCCAAGTTCAGGGCTACGAGCAGTACTTC
.	.	TRBJ2-5	TRBV11-3	CASSLGVREQETQYF	TGTGCCAGCAGCTTAGGGGTCAGGGAACAAGAGACCCAGTACTTC
.	.	TRBJ2-1	TRBV25-1	CASSEGGAGKGNEQFF	TGTGCCAGCAGTGAAGGGGGGGCGGGAAAGGGCAATGAGCAGTTCTTC
.	TRBD2	TRBJ2-1	TRBV6-6	CASSQTSGQQFF	TGTGCCAGCAGTCAGACTAGCGGCCAGCAGTTCTTC
.	TRBD1	TRBJ2-5	TRBV6-5	CASSPAGGPETQYF	TGTGCCAGCAGTCCTGCAGGGGGCCCAGAGACCCAGTACTTC
.	TRBD2	TRBJ2-1	TRBV19	CASSFRLAGSSYNEQFF	TGTGCCAGTAGTTTCAGACTAGCGGGGAGCTCCTACAATGAGCAGTTCTTC
few	.	TRBJ2-5	TRBV29-1	CSVDPTNRDAQYF	TGCAGCGTGGACCCAACCAACAGGGACGCCCAGTACTTC
.	TRBD1	TRBJ1-1	TRBV4-1	CASSIRQGESTEAFF	TGCGCCAGCAGCATCCGACAGGGGGAGAGCACTGAAGCTTTCTTT
.	TRBD2	TRBJ2-1	TRBV11-2	CASSFRLAGGPPEQFF	TGTGCCAGCAGCTTTAGACTAGCGGGAGGGCCGCCTGAGCAGTTCTTC
once	.	TRBJ1-1	TRBV11-1	CASSPRLNTEAFF	TGTGCCAGCAGCCCCAGATTGAACACTGAAGCTTTCTTT
.	TRBD2	TRBJ2-7	TRBV5-1	CASSLVLAGRYEQYF	TGCGCCAGCAGCTTGGTTCTAGCGGGAAGATACGAGCAGTACTTC
.	TRBD2	TRBJ2-2	TRBV23-1	CASSQHPRWGGTGELFF	TGCGCCAGCAGTCAACATCCACGGTGGGGGGGCACCGGGGAGCTGTTTTTT
.	TRBD2	TRBJ2-1	TRBV18	CASSQLAGVSEQFF	TGTGCCAGCTCACAACTAGCGGGAGTCAGCGAGCAGTTCTTC